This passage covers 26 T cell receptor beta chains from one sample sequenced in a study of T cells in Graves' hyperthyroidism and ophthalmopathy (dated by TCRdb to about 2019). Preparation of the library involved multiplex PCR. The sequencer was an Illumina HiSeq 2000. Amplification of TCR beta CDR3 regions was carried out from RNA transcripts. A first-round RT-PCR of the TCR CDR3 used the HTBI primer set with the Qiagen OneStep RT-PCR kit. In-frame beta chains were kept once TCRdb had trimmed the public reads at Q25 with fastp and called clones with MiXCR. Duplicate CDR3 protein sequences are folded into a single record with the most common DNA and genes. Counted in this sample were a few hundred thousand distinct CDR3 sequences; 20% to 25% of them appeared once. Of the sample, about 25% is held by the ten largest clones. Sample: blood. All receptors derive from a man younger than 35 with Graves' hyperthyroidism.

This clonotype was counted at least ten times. CDR3: CAISGIENYGYTF. Here the CDR3 DNA reads TGTGCCATCAGTGGGATAGAGAACTATGGCTACACCTTC. The chain has TRBV10-3 and TRBJ1-2; D not resolved. Trimming shortened V by 4 bases and J by 2 bases, and 8 bases separated the two germline ends. CDR1 is ENHRY, CDR2 SYGVKD, per germline. The CDR3 length is 13 residues.

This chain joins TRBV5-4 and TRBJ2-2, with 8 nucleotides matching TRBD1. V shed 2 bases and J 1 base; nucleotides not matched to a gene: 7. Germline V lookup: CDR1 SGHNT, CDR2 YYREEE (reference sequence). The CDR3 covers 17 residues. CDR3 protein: CASSFWPQGGNTGELFF. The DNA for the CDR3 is TGTGCCAGCAGCTTTTGGCCACAGGGGGGGAACACCGGGGAGCTGTTTTTT.

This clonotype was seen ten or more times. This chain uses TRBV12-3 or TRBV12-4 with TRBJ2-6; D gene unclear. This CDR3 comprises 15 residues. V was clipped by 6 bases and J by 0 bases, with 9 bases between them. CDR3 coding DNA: TGTGCCAGCAGCGAGTGGGTCTCTGGGGCCAACGTCCTGACTTTC. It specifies CASSEWVSGANVLTF.

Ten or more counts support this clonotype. The CDR3 DNA reads as TGCAGTGCGAGGACCGGGACAGGCTTTATGAACACTGAAGCTTTCTTT. This sequence encodes CSARTGTGFMNTEAFF. The chain links TRBV20-1 to TRBJ1-1; 8 nucleotides match TRBD1. V lost 6 bases and J lost 0; bases outside the gene matches: 12. CDR3 size: 16 residues. Germline lookup yields CDR1 DFQATT and CDR2 SNEGSKA (reference sequence).

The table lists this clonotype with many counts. In DNA, the CDR3 is TGCAGTGCCGTCGCCGGGACAAAAGAGACCCAGTACTTC. Amino acids: CSAVAGTKETQYF. The V call is TRBV20-1, the J call TRBJ2-5; tentatively, D is TRBD1 (6 bases). Trimming removed 6 bases from V and 3 bases from J, with 14 bases in between. Germline loops: CDR1 DFQATT, CDR2 SNEGSKA (reference sequence). CDR3 length equals 13 residues.

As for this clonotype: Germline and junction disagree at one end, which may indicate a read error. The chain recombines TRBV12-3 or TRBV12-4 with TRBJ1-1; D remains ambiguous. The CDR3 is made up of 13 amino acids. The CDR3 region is CPSKAPGHPEAFF. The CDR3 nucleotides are TGTCCCAGTAAAGCCCCAGGCCACCCTGAAGCTTTCTTT.

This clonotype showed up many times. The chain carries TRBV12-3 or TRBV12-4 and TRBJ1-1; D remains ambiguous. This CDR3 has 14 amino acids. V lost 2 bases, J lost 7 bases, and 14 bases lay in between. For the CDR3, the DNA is TGTGCCAGCAGTTTAACGGGGAATGAGATTGAAGCTTTCTTT. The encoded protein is CASSLTGNEIEAFF.

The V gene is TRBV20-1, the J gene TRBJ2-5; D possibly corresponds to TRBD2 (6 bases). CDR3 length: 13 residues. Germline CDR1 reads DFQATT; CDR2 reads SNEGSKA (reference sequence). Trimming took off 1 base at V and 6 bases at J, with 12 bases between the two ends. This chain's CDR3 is CSARGRGRQTQYF. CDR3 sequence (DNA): TGCAGTGCTAGAGGACGGGGGAGGCAGACCCAGTACTTC.

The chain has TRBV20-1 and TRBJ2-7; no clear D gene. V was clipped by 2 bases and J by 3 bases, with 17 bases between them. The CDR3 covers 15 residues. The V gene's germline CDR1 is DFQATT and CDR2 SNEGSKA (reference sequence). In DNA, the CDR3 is TGCAGTGCTAGACCCGCAAACCGGGCCGGCTACGAGCAGTACTTC. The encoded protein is CSARPANRAGYEQYF.

CDR3 residues: CASSPGLAGVEETQYF. CDR3 coding DNA: TGTGCCAGCAGTCCGGGACTAGCGGGAGTCGAAGAGACCCAGTACTTC. The chain joins TRBV11-1 to TRBJ2-5, with 14 nucleotides matching TRBD2. The junction had 6 bases not matched to a gene; V was cut back by 6 bases and J by 3 bases. Germline loops: CDR1 SGHAT, CDR2 FQDESV (reference sequence). The CDR3 runs 16 residues. Combining the CDR3 with reference TRBV11-1 and TRBJ2-5 gives the whole variable domain EAEVAQSPRYKITEKSQAVAFWCDPISGHATLYWYRQILGQGPELLVQFQDESVVDDSQLPKDRFSAERLKGVDSTLKIQPAELGDSAMYLCASSPGLAGVEETQYFGPGTRLLVL.

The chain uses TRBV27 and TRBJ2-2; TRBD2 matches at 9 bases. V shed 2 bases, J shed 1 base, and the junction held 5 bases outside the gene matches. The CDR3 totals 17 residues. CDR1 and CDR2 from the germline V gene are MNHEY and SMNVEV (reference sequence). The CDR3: CASSLQASGMNTGELFF. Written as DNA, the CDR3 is TGTGCCAGCAGTTTACAAGCTAGCGGGATGAACACCGGGGAGCTGTTTTTT.

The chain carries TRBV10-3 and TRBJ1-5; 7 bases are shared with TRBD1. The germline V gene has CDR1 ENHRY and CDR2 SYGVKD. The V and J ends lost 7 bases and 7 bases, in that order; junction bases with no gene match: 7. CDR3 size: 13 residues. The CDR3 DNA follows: TGTGCCATCACCCAGGGGGTGGGGCAGCCCCAGCATTTT. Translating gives CAITQGVGQPQHF.

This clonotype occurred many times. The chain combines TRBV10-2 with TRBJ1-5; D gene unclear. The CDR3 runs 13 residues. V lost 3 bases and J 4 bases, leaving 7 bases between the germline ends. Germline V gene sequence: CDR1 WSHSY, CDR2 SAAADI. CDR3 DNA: TGCGCCAGCAGTGAAGACTGGAATCAGCCCCAGCATTTT. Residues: CASSEDWNQPQHF.

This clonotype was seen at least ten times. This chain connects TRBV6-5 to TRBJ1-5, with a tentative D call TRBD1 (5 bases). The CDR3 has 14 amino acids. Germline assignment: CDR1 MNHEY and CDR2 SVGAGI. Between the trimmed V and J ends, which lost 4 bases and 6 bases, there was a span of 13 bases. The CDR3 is CASSSDPRGQPQHF. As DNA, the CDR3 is TGTGCCAGCAGTTCCGACCCAAGGGGTCAGCCCCAGCATTTT.

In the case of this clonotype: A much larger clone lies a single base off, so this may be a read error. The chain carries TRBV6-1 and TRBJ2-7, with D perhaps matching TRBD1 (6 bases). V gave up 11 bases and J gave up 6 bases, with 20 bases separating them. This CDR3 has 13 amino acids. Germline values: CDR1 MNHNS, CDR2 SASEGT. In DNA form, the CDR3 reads TGTGCCTCCTCGGACAGCCCAGTGGGCGAGCAGTACTTC. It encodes CASSDSPVGEQYF.

CDR3 nucleotide sequence: TGTGCCAGCAGCCCTCTCAGCGAGCAGTACTTC. It is translated as CASSPLSEQYF. This sequence joins TRBV14 and TRBJ2-7; D remains ambiguous. CDR3 size: 11 residues. Per the germline V gene, CDR1 is SGHDN and CDR2 is FVKESK. V was cut by 4 bases and J by 6 bases, with 7 bases left in between. Looking up the rest from reference TRBV14 and TRBJ2-7 gives the full variable domain: EAGVTQFPSHSVIEKGQTVTLRCDPISGHDNLYWYRRVMGKEIKFLLHFVKESKQDESGMPNNRFLAERTGGTYSTLKVQPAELEDSGVYFCASSPLSEQYFGPGTRLTVT.

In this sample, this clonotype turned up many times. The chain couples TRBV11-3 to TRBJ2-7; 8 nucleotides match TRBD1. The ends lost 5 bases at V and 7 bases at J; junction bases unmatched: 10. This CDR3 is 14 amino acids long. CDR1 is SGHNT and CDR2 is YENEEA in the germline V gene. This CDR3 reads CASSPRTGYAEQYF. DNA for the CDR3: TGTGCCAGCAGCCCAAGGACAGGGTATGCGGAGCAGTACTTC.

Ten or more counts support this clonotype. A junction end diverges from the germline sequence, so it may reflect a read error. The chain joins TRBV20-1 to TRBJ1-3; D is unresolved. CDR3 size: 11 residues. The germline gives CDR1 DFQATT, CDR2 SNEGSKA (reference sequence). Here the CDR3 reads CSATTSNTTYF. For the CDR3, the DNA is TGCAGTGCTACTACCTCCAACACCACATATTTT.

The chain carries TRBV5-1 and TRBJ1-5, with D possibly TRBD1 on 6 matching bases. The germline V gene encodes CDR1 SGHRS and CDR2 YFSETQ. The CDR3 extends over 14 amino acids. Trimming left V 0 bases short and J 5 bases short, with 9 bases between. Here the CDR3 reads CASSLGGGHQPQHF. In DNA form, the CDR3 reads TGCGCCAGCAGCTTGGGAGGGGGTCATCAGCCCCAGCATTTT. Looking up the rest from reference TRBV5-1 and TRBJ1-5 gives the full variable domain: KAGVTQTPRYLIKTRGQQVTLSCSPISGHRSVSWYQQTPGQGLQFLFEYFSETQRNKGNFPGRFSGRQFSNSRSEMNVSTLELGDSALYLCASSLGGGHQPQHFGDGTRLSIL.

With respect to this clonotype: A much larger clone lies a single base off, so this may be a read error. Here the CDR3 reads CASSPLQTSREQYF. Here the CDR3 DNA reads TGTGCCAGCAGTCCTCTCCAGACTAGTAGAGAGCAGTACTTC. The chain carries TRBV6-1 and TRBJ2-7, with a weak D call TRBD2 (6 bases). Germline V gene sequence: CDR1 MNHNS, CDR2 SASEGT. V dropped 5 bases and J dropped 7 bases, with 18 bases sitting between them. CDR3 length: 14 residues.

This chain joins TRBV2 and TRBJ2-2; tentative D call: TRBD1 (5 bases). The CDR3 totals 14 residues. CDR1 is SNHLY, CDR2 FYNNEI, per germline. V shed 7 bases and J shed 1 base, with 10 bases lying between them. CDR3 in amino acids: CASTERGNTGELFF. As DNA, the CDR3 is TGTGCCAGCACCGAAAGGGGGAACACCGGGGAGCTGTTTTTT.

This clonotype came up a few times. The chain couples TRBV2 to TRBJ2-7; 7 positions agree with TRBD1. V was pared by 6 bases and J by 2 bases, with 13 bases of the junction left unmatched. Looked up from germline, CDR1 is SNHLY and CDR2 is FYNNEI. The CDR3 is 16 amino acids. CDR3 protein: CASRGRVRTGAYEQYF. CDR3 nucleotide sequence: TGTGCCAGCAGGGGCCGCGTTCGGACAGGAGCCTACGAGCAGTACTTC.

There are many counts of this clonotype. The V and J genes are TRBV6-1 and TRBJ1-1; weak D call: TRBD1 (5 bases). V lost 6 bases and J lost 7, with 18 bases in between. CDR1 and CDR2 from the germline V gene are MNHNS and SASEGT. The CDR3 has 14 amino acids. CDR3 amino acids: CASSQLFDRSEAFF. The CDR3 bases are TGTGCCAGCAGCCAACTATTCGACAGAAGTGAAGCTTTCTTT.

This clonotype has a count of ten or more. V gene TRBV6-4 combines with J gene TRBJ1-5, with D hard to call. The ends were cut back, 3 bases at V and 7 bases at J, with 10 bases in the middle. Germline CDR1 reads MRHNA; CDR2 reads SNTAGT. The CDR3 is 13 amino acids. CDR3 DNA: TGTGCCAGCAGTGAAATCAACGCCCAGCCCCAGCATTTT. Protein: CASSEINAQPQHF.

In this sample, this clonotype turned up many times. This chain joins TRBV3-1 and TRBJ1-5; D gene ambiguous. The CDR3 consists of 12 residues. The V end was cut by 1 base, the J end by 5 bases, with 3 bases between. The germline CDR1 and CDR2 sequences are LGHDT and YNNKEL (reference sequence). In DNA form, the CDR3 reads TGTGCCAGCAGCCAAGGGTATCAGCCCCAGCATTTT. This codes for CASSQGYQPQHF.

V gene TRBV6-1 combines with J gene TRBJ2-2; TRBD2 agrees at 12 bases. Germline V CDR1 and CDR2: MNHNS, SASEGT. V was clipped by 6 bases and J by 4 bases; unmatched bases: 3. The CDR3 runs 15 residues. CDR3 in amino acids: CASRLAGGVTGELFF. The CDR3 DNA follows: TGTGCCAGCAGGCTAGCGGGAGGGGTCACCGGGGAGCTGTTTTTT.